The clone carrying this TCR beta chain was found once. Its target is not known. Treatment given: 15 Gy SBRT to primary tumor, nephrectomy 4 weeks later. The sample is drawn from a study of radiation and T cells in renal cell carcinoma. Notes on the study in general: Tumor samples were small regions of approximately 0.9 g. Without pretreatment biopsies, baseline tumor clonotype presence was undetermined.

TCRdb's copy holds only in-frame clones and misses some; the assay was immunoSEQ multiplex PCR. The sample lists around 15,000 clones, 50% occurring once. Germline V gene lookup returns CDR1 LGHNA and CDR2 YNFKEQ. J lost 6 bases, V lost 5 bases, and 12 bases had no gene match. This CDR3 is 16 amino acids long. The sample here was tumor tissue, taken from a patient whose treatment included radiotherapy and nephrectomy. This sequence was found in a woman aged 60-70 years with renal cell carcinoma. V is TRBV4-2 and J is TRBJ2-3, with 9 bases matching TRBD2. The CDR3 loop reads CASSLALAGGPDTQYF. CDR3 DNA sequence: TGTGCCAGCAGCTTGGCCCTTGCGGGAGGGCCGGATACGCAGTATTTT.